This entry lists 5 T cell receptor beta chains sequenced from one sample in a study of cytomegalovirus exposure and HLA in healthy donors. In the PCR, 60 Vbeta and 13 Jbeta primers were used. Sequencing was performed with immunoSEQ multiplex PCR; in TCRdb, only in-frame clones are kept and a portion is missing. The sample has some 28,000 clones; less than 70% are singletons. Sequenced input: PBMCs. The source is a male donor in good health and CMV-seropositive.

This chain connects TRBV29-1 to TRBJ1-1; possibly TRBD1 for D (5 bases). The CDR3 has 13 residues. Trimming took off 7 bases at V and 1 base at J, with 13 bases between the two ends. The germline V gene encodes CDR1 SQVTM and CDR2 ANQGSEA. The DNA for the CDR3 is TGCAGCGGGACTACGACAGAGAACACTGAAGCTTTCTTT. Its translation: CSGTTTENTEAFF. The full variable domain, rest sourced from reference TRBV29-1 and TRBJ1-1, is SAVISQKPSRDICQRGTSLTIQCQVDSQVTMMFWYRQQPGQSLTLIATANQGSEATYESGFVIDKFPISRPNLTFSTLTVSNMSPEDSSIYLCSGTTTENTEAFFGQGTRLTVV.

This chain uses TRBV9 with TRBJ1-2; the D is unclear. The V and J ends lost 0 bases and 6 bases respectively, with 9 bases between them. CDR1 is SGDLS, CDR2 YYNGEE, per germline. The CDR3 loop spans 13 amino acids. The CDR3 DNA reads TGTGCCAGCAGCGTAGGTCAGTCGAATGGCTACACCTTC. Translation gives CASSVGQSNGYTF.

DNA of the CDR3: TGTGCCACCAGCAGAGATCCGAGCCTCGGAGGGACTGAAGCTTTCTTT. Protein: CATSRDPSLGGTEAFF. The V gene is TRBV15, the J gene TRBJ1-1; D is unclear. The germline V and J ends were trimmed by 0 bases and 5 bases, with 16 bases remaining between them. Germline lookup yields CDR1 LNHNV and CDR2 YYDKDF (reference sequence). This CDR3 has 16 residues.

This clone has just a few counts. The gene calls are TRBV6-1 and TRBJ2-3, with a possible D match to TRBD2 (6 bases). Germline lookup yields CDR1 MNHNS and CDR2 SASEGT. V was pared by 11 bases and J by 7 bases, with 22 bases between. The CDR3 length is 14 residues. The CDR3 spells CAGGGRPPQYTQYF. Here the CDR3 DNA reads TGTGCCGGAGGTGGGAGGCCCCCACAATATACGCAGTATTTT.

Ten or more counts support this clone. The chain employs TRBV19 and TRBJ1-1; tentatively, D is TRBD1 (6 bases). Trimming shortened V by 5 bases and J by 3 bases, and 13 bases separated the two germline ends. The length of the CDR3 is 14 residues. Germline V gives CDR1 LNHDA, CDR2 SQIVND (reference sequence). As DNA, the CDR3 is TGTGCCAGTAGTTCCCCCCCAGGGGACACTGAAGCTTTCTTT. Encoded protein: CASSSPPGDTEAFF.